This T cell receptor beta chain was captured by sequencing in a study of T cells in women clearing cervical HPV infection. Study-wide background: Case blood was drawn when the lesion was first found; control blood after infection became undetectable. Cases' blood sampling followed lesion detection by median approximately 140 days (90 to 200). Study findings and constraints: Cases and controls were distinguished at AUC about 0.86 by richness and V genes. Repertoire richness, not evenness, was significantly elevated in CIN3+ cases versus controls.

In regard to this clone: Its matching antigen is unknown. The read is 3 residues too short to cover the CDR3 end, so that end is filled in from the germline J gene.

Measured with immunoSEQ multiplex PCR; TCRdb has only the in-frame clones, and not every one. The sample data list about 19,000 clones. Germline V gene sequence: CDR1 SGHRS, CDR2 YFSETQ. The V gene lost 0 bases and the J gene lost 6 bases, with 16 bases spanning the gap. The CDR3 is 15 residues long. The sample consisted of blood buffy coat. This TCR was recovered from a woman between 18 and 70 years old with a cervical HPV16 infection that either progressed to CIN3+ or cleared (not recorded which). The chain has TRBV5-1 and TRBJ2-7; D possibly corresponds to TRBD2 (5 bases). CDR3 region: CASSLARLAGAEQYF. Partial CDR3 DNA: TGCGCCAGCAGCTTGGCCCGTTTGGCGGGCGCCGAG.